The T cell receptor (beta chain) described here comes from a study of OX40 agonist ivuxolimab in advanced cancers. On the study more broadly: Patients in the trial were receiving intravenous ivuxolimab every 2 weeks, at doses of 0.01 to 10 mg/kg. Hepatocellular carcinoma, melanoma, renal cell or head and neck cancer was diagnosed in the dose-escalation patients.

In regard to this clone: Its antigen is unidentified.

The method was immunoSEQ multiplex PCR; TCRdb's version includes in-frame clones alone and lacks a portion of them. The sample consists of more than 95,000 clones, approximately 94% of them appearing once. Germline CDR1 and CDR2: MDHEN and SYDVKM. CDR3 length: 15 residues. The junction had 11 bases not matched to a gene; V was cut back by 1 base and J by 9 bases. Sampling of blood occurred at baseline, cycle 4 day 1, and cycle 7 day 1. Study-wide results and limits: Antigen specificity remained undetermined for the expanded peripheral T cells.

The clonotype was recovered from an adult with an advanced solid tumor such as melanoma, head and neck, liver or kidney cancer. V gene TRBV28 combines with J gene TRBJ1-2, with 7 bases that match TRBD1. The sample consisted of CD4+ or CD8+ T cells sorted from blood, taken in a trial of the OX40 agonist ivuxolimab. CDR3 in amino acids: CASSLLDDRVERYTF. The CDR3 DNA follows: TGTGCCAGCAGTTTATTGGATGACAGGGTCGAGCGCTACACCTTC.